One sample yielded the 10 T cell receptor beta chains listed below, sequenced in a study of vaccination effects on CD4 cells after COVID-19. Viral peptide pools were used in the ViraFEST assay to expand antigen-specific CD4+ T cells, and sequencing came afterward. Culture lasted 10 days before CD4+ T cell isolation. The vaccine recipients had no prior SARS-CoV-2 infection, with negative nucleocapsid antibodies. These receptors are not linked to any known antigen. This table comes from immunoSEQ multiplex PCR, and its TCRdb copy is limited to in-frame clones, with some not included. The repertoire holds about 25,000 clones, with 76% as singletons. The input for sequencing was CD4+ T cells from PBMCs cultured with HCoV-NL63 spike peptides, taken before COVID-19 vaccination. These receptors were taken from a human donor who received a COVID-19 vaccine.

The chain uses TRBV6-5 and TRBJ2-3; tentative D call: TRBD2 (7 bases). Germline CDR1 and CDR2: MNHEY and SVGAGI. This CDR3 is 16 amino acids long. The germline V and J ends were trimmed by 1 base and 4 bases, with 15 bases remaining between them. CDR3 sequence: CASSYLLRGGPDTQYF. In DNA, the CDR3 is TGTGCCAGCAGTTACTTGCTAAGGGGGGGCCCAGATACGCAGTATTTT.

The V and J genes are TRBV6-4 and TRBJ2-6; D not resolved. The germline V gene has CDR1 MRHNA and CDR2 SNTAGT. CDR3 length: 15 amino acids. The ends were cut back, 0 bases at V and 2 bases at J, with 5 bases in the middle. CDR3 sequence (DNA): TGTGCCAGCAGTGACTCTTCAACTGGGGCCAACGTCCTGACTTTC. It specifies CASSDSSTGANVLTF.

This chain connects TRBV4-2 to TRBJ1-2; D is ambiguous. Germline CDR1 reads LGHNA; CDR2 reads YNFKEQ. V gave up 0 bases and J gave up 5 bases, with 13 bases separating them. This CDR3 contains 15 residues. The CDR3 DNA reads as TGTGCCAGCAGCCAAGATTTAGGAGGCCTGTATGGCTACACCTTC. Translating gives CASSQDLGGLYGYTF.

CDR3 residues: CASSLADTQYF. The CDR3 DNA follows: TGTGCCAGCAGTTTAGCCGATACGCAGTATTTT. V usage is TRBV27 and J usage is TRBJ2-3; D remains unclear. The CDR3 contains 11 residues. The germline CDR1 and CDR2 sequences are MNHEY and SMNVEV (reference sequence). Trimming removed 2 bases at V and 6 bases at J, with 3 bases between.

This clone was seen more than once but under ten times. The chain is built from TRBV6-2 or TRBV6-3 and TRBJ2-5; D possibly matches TRBD1 or TRBD2 (6 bases each). V was trimmed by 1 base and J by 4 bases, leaving 13 bases between them. Germline V gene lookup returns CDR1 MNHEY and CDR2 SVGEGT. This CDR3 is built from 15 residues. The CDR3, as DNA: TGTGCCAGCAGTTACTTGTCCGGGGGCACAGAGACCCAGTACTTC. Residues: CASSYLSGGTETQYF.

This clone was counted between two and nine times. The chain is built from TRBV5-1 and TRBJ1-2; 7 nucleotides align to TRBD1. This CDR3 spans 14 amino acids. The ends lost 0 bases at V and 5 bases at J; junction bases unmatched: 4. Per the germline V gene, CDR1 is SGHRS and CDR2 is YFSETQ. In DNA, the CDR3 is TGCGCCAGCAGCTTGGAGGGACAGAGGTATGGCTACACCTTC. It yields the protein CASSLEGQRYGYTF.

The chain carries TRBV6-2 or TRBV6-3 and TRBJ2-1; D unclear. CDR1 and CDR2 (germline): MNHEY, SVGEGT. CDR3 length: 16 residues. V dropped 6 bases and J dropped 0 bases, with 15 bases sitting between them. CDR3 sequence reads: CASSPGPASSYNEQFF. The CDR3 DNA follows: TGTGCCAGCAGCCCTGGACCGGCCAGCTCCTACAATGAGCAGTTCTTC.

This chain uses TRBV5-1 with TRBJ2-7; the match to TRBD2 covers 8 bases. The CDR3 has 15 residues. V shed 5 bases and J 2 bases; nucleotides not matched to a gene: 9. From germline, CDR1 is SGHRS and CDR2 YFSETQ. The chain's CDR3 is CASSLTGSGTYEQYF. In DNA, the CDR3 is TGCGCCAGCAGTTTGACAGGTAGCGGGACCTACGAGCAGTACTTC.

J is TRBJ2-1 and V is TRBV4-1, with 8 bases fitting TRBD2. J lost 7 bases, V lost 4 bases, and 9 bases had no gene match. Germline loops: CDR1 MGHRA, CDR2 YSYEKL. CDR3 length: 15 amino acids. Here the CDR3 DNA reads TGCGCCAGCAGCCTAGGGGGACTAGGCTCAAATGAGCAGTTCTTC. As protein: CASSLGGLGSNEQFF.

This sequence joins TRBV6-4 and TRBJ2-1; TRBD2 matches at 7 bases. The CDR3 is 16 residues long. Trimming at V came to 2 bases and at J to 6 bases, leaving 10 bases not matched to a gene. Per the germline V gene, CDR1 is MRHNA and CDR2 is SNTAGT. The CDR3 here is CASSDTGWGGPNEQFF. CDR3 coding DNA: TGTGCCAGCAGTGACACGGGTTGGGGGGGTCCCAATGAGCAGTTCTTC.